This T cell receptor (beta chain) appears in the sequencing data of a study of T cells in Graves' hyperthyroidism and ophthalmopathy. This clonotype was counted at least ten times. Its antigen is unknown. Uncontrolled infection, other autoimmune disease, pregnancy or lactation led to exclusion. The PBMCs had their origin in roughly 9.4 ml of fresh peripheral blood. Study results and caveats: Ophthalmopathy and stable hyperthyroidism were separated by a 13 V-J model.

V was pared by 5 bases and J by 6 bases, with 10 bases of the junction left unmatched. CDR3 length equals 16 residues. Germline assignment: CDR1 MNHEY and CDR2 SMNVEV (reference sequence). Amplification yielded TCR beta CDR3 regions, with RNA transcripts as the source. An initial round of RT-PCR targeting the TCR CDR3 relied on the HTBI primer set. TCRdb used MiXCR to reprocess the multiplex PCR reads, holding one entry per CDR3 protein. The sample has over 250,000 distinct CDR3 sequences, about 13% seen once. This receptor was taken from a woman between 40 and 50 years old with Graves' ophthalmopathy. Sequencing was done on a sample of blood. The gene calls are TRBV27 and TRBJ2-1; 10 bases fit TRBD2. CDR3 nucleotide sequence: TGTGCCAGCAGTCCAGGGACTAGCGTTTCGGGCAATGAGCAGTTCTTC. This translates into CASSPGTSVSGNEQFF.